Listed here are 25 T cell receptor beta chains from one sample, sequenced in a study of shared clonotypes between healthy human individuals. Only in-frame clones appear in the TCRdb table, and some are missing; sequencing was by immunoSEQ multiplex PCR. There are fewer than 1.4 million clones in the sample; 70% to 80% occur only once, and 0.6% to 0.75% lies in the top ten. Sample: memory CD4+ T cells from PBMCs. The subset denotes: CD45RA-negative fraction. The receptors shown here come from a man between 18 and 29 years old in good health. Some clones in this sample may be carry-over from other donors' samples.

This clone was detected ten times or more. The chain has TRBV28 and TRBJ1-3, with D unresolved. The germline CDR1 and CDR2 sequences are MDHEN and SYDVKM. The germline V and J ends were trimmed by 7 bases and 4 bases, with 8 bases remaining between them. CDR3 size: 12 residues. The CDR3 nucleotides are TGTGCCAGCATCCCGATAGGAAACACCATATATTTT. Protein: CASIPIGNTIYF.

V usage is TRBV5-1 and J usage is TRBJ2-1; 9 bases align to TRBD2. This CDR3 contains 16 residues. V lost 0 bases, J lost 7 bases, and 8 bases stayed unmatched. Per the germline V gene, CDR1 is SGHRS and CDR2 is YFSETQ. DNA of the CDR3: TGCGCCAGCAGCTTGGCGGTAGCGGGAGAAGGGAATGAGCAGTTCTTC. It specifies CASSLAVAGEGNEQFF.

V gene TRBV19 combines with J gene TRBJ1-5; D is ambiguous. There are 15 residues in the CDR3. Trimming removed 3 bases from V and 0 bases from J, with 9 bases in between. CDR1 and CDR2 from the germline V gene are LNHDA and SQIVND (reference sequence). The CDR3 sequence is CASSIGQHSNQPQHF. For the CDR3, the DNA is TGTGCCAGTAGTATTGGTCAGCATAGCAATCAGCCCCAGCATTTT. The full variable domain, completed using reference TRBV19 and TRBJ1-5, is DGGITQSPKYLFRKEGQNVTLSCEQNLNHDAMYWYRQDPGQGLRLIYYSQIVNDFQKGDIAEGYSVSREKKESFPLTVTSAQKNPTAFYLCASSIGQHSNQPQHFGDGTRLSIL.

This clone was detected only a few times. J is TRBJ2-7 and V is TRBV28; TRBD2 is a possible D gene (6 bases). The CDR3 length is 13 residues. The V gene's germline CDR1 is MDHEN and CDR2 SYDVKM. Between the trimmed V and J ends, which lost 3 bases and 3 bases, there was a span of 9 bases. This CDR3 is CASSFGGFYEQYF. The CDR3 coding sequence is TGTGCCAGCAGTTTCGGGGGTTTCTACGAGCAGTACTTC.

This clone was detected ten times or more. The same CDR3 can be traced to other DNA sequences in this sample. The rearrangement joins TRBV5-4 to TRBJ1-2; D uncertain. The V and J ends lost 4 bases and 2 bases respectively, with 9 bases between them. The CDR3 runs 13 residues. CDR1 SGHNT and CDR2 YYREEE come from the germline V gene (reference sequence). The CDR3 region is CASSPEDNYGYTF. CDR3 nucleotide sequence: TGTGCCAGCAGCCCTGAGGACAACTATGGCTACACCTTC.

This sequence joins TRBV28 and TRBJ1-5, with 12 bases lining up with TRBD1. V trimming: 4 bases; J trimming: 9 bases; junction bases outside the gene matches: 13. CDR3 size: 17 residues. The germline gives CDR1 MDHEN, CDR2 SYDVKM. CDR3 protein: CASSSLYRDRGRMPQHF. The CDR3 DNA sequence: TGTGCCAGCAGTTCCTTATACCGGGACAGGGGGCGGATGCCCCAGCATTTT.

V is TRBV2 and J is TRBJ1-1; D remains ambiguous. CDR1 SNHLY and CDR2 FYNNEI come from the germline V gene. The CDR3 spans 15 residues. Trimming took off 1 base at V and 2 bases at J, with 11 bases between the two ends. CDR3 bases: TGTGCCAGCAGTGAAGTGGGGTTCGGTAACACTGAAGCTTTCTTT. This sequence encodes CASSEVGFGNTEAFF.

Comments on this clone: Other DNA sequences in this sample translate to the same CDR3. The rearrangement links TRBV5-1 to TRBJ1-3, with D uncertain. V was trimmed by 3 bases and J by 0 bases, leaving 7 bases between them. The germline gives CDR1 SGHRS, CDR2 YFSETQ. CDR3 length: 14 residues. DNA of the CDR3: TGCGCCAGCAGCTCGGGGTCCTCTGGAAACACCATATATTTT. It codes for CASSSGSSGNTIYF.

This chain connects TRBV11-3 to TRBJ2-2; D gene uncertain. Trimming stripped 0 bases from V and 0 bases from J, with 2 bases between. The CDR3 runs to 14 residues. Per the germline V gene, CDR1 is SGHNT and CDR2 is YENEEA. CDR3 protein: CASSLEANTGELFF. The CDR3 nucleotides read TGTGCCAGCAGCTTAGAGGCGAACACCGGGGAGCTGTTTTTT. Combining the CDR3 with reference TRBV11-3 and TRBJ2-2 gives the whole variable domain EAGVVQSPRYKIIEKKQPVAFWCNPISGHNTLYWYLQNLGQGPELLIRYENEEAVDDSQLPKDRFSAERLKGVDSTLKIQPAELGDSAVYLCASSLEANTGELFFGEGSRLTVL.

This clone was detected only a few times. The chain employs TRBV21-1 and TRBJ2-1; TRBD2, the table's D call, lacks a check against the DNA. TRBV21-1 corresponds to a pseudogene. The CDR3 consists of 16 residues. The CDR3 bases are TGTGCCAGCAGCGCCCCGACTAGCGGGAGAGCCAATGAGCAGTTCTTC. This encodes CASSAPTSGRANEQFF.

This clone was counted a few times. V usage is TRBV29-1 and J usage is TRBJ1-1; D unclear. The CDR3 totals 14 residues. V lost 4 bases and J 1 base, leaving 13 bases between the germline ends. Germline V gene sequence: CDR1 SQVTM, CDR2 ANQGSEA. The CDR3 is CSVAYHGQNTEAFF. CDR3 nucleotide sequence: TGCAGCGTTGCATACCATGGGCAGAACACTGAAGCTTTCTTT.

The V gene is TRBV12-5, the J gene TRBJ2-5; D is possibly TRBD2 (6 bases). V was clipped by 4 bases and J by 3 bases, with 9 bases between them. The CDR3 is 13 amino acids. Germline V gene data show CDR1 as LGHNT and CDR2 as FRNRAP. CDR3 DNA sequence: TGTGCTAGTGGTTCCTCGGGAGAAGAGACCCAGTACTTC. Translation: CASGSSGEETQYF.

The chain recombines TRBV29-1 with TRBJ2-2; TRBD1 aligns across 10 bases. The CDR3 contains 17 residues. Germline lookup yields CDR1 SQVTM and CDR2 ANQGSEA. V shed 0 bases, J shed 4 bases, and the junction held 8 bases outside the gene matches. Here the CDR3 reads CSVEEPGQGRATGELFF. The DNA of the CDR3 is TGCAGCGTTGAAGAACCGGGACAGGGGCGGGCCACCGGGGAGCTGTTTTTT.

This rearrangement joins TRBV11-2 to TRBJ2-2; 9 positions match TRBD2. V shed 4 bases, J shed 4 bases, and the junction held 7 bases outside the gene matches. Germline CDR1 SGHAT, CDR2 FQNNGV. This CDR3 spans 16 amino acids. CDR3 sequence: CASSYGTSFITGELFF. The CDR3 bases are TGTGCCAGCAGCTACGGGACTAGCTTTATCACCGGGGAGCTGTTTTTT.

This clone was seen only once. V is TRBV6-5 and J is TRBJ1-1, with D unresolved. From germline, CDR1 is MNHEY and CDR2 SVGAGI. This CDR3 region has 16 residues. V was clipped by 4 bases and J by 1 base, with 16 bases between them. In nucleotides, the CDR3 is TGTGCCAGCAGTTTGAAGGGATGGCACCGGAACACTGAAGCTTTCTTT. It codes for CASSLKGWHRNTEAFF.

The rearrangement uses TRBV28 and TRBJ2-7; 10 nucleotides match TRBD2. The germline V gene encodes CDR1 MDHEN and CDR2 SYDVKM. The length of the CDR3 is 15 residues. V lost 6 bases to trimming and J lost 2 bases; unmatched junction nucleotides: 7. Here the CDR3 reads CASRRASGSPYEQYF. CDR3 coding DNA: TGTGCCAGCAGACGAGCTAGCGGGAGTCCCTACGAGCAGTACTTC.

This clone was counted a few times. This chain uses TRBV30 with TRBJ2-1; TRBD2 matches 11 bases. The CDR3 runs to 16 residues. The germline V gene has CDR1 GTSNPN and CDR2 SVGIG (reference sequence). With 1 base clipped from V and 6 bases from J, the junction kept 8 bases outside the gene matches. Here the CDR3 DNA reads TGTGCCTGGAGTGAGGCCCTAGCGGGAGGAGGCAATGAGCAGTTCTTC. Translated, it gives CAWSEALAGGGNEQFF.

This clone was detected only a few times. This chain connects TRBV6-5 to TRBJ2-7; TRBD1 agrees at 7 bases. The CDR3 loop spans 15 amino acids. Germline loops: CDR1 MNHEY, CDR2 SVGAGI. V was pared by 0 bases and J by 2 bases, with 4 bases of the junction left unmatched. The CDR3 protein is CASSYSWQGAYEQYF. The DNA for the CDR3 is TGTGCCAGCAGTTACTCCTGGCAGGGGGCCTACGAGCAGTACTTC.

On this clone: Other DNA sequences from this sample encode an identical CDR3 as well. The chain joins TRBV18 to TRBJ2-5; D unresolved. V lost 0 bases and J 4 bases, leaving 9 bases between the germline ends. Germline assignment: CDR1 KGHSH and CDR2 LQKENI. The CDR3 is 14 residues long. The CDR3 DNA reads TGTGCCAGCTCACCACCCAGCGAGAGAGAGACCCAGTACTTC. Its translation is CASSPPSERETQYF.

CDR3 nucleotides: TGCGCCAGCAGCCCTTCTGGAGTCTCTGGGGCCAACGTCCTGACTTTC. It specifies CASSPSGVSGANVLTF. V usage is TRBV5-1 and J usage is TRBJ2-6; no clear D gene. Between the trimmed V and J ends, which lost 4 bases and 0 bases, there was a span of 11 bases. The CDR3 has 16 residues. Germline V CDR1 and CDR2: SGHRS, YFSETQ.

For this clone: At the DNA level, this CDR3 is encoded by other sequences in the same sample as well. The gene calls are TRBV9 and TRBJ1-2; perhaps TRBD1 as D (5 bases). This CDR3 comprises 14 residues. CDR1 and CDR2 (germline): SGDLS, YYNGEE. Trimming took 4 bases from V and 1 from J, leaving 11 bases between them. The CDR3 here is CASSPGADNYGYTF. The CDR3 DNA follows: TGTGCCAGCAGCCCCGGGGCCGATAACTATGGCTACACCTTC.

V gene TRBV30 combines with J gene TRBJ2-5; the D gene is possibly TRBD2 (6 bases). CDR3 size: 11 residues. Trimming stripped 3 bases from V and 4 bases from J, with 6 bases between. Looked up from germline, CDR1 is GTSNPN and CDR2 is SVGIG (reference sequence). For the CDR3, the DNA is TGTGCCTGGAGAGCGGGAGAGACCCAGTACTTC. Translating gives CAWRAGETQYF.

The chain uses TRBV30 and TRBJ2-1; TRBD2 is a possible D gene (5 bases). Germline-derived CDR1 and CDR2 are GTSNPN and SVGIG (reference sequence). V dropped 4 bases and J dropped 0 bases, with 7 bases sitting between them. CDR3 length: 13 residues. The CDR3 sequence is CAWNGNSYNEQFF. For the CDR3, the DNA is TGTGCCTGGAACGGGAACTCCTACAATGAGCAGTTCTTC.

This chain links TRBV7-9 with TRBJ2-7, with a possible D match to TRBD2 (6 bases). Trimming cost V 5 bases and J 3 bases, with 14 bases left between them. This CDR3 is 14 amino acids long. Germline CDR1 and CDR2: SEHNR and FQNEAQ (reference sequence). CDR3 region: CASSIDSGDYEQYF. The DNA for the CDR3 is TGTGCCAGCAGCATAGATAGCGGAGACTACGAGCAGTACTTC.

CDR3: CASSPPGLAGYNEQFF. The CDR3 coding sequence is TGCGCCAGCAGCCCCCCTGGGCTAGCGGGTTACAATGAGCAGTTCTTC. V gene TRBV4-1 combines with J gene TRBJ2-1; 8 bases are a match to TRBD2. Germline V gene lookup returns CDR1 MGHRA and CDR2 YSYEKL. The CDR3 spans 16 residues. The trim removed 4 bases at V and 4 bases at J, leaving 9 bases unmatched.